The 26 T cell receptor beta chains given below trace back to one sample, sequenced in a study of T-cell reconstitution after alpha-beta-depleted transplantation in children. Unique molecular identifiers were incorporated into the prepared TCRbeta library. Each CDR3 protein is one row after TCRdb ran MiXCR on the PCR reads. The repertoire holds approximately 980,000 distinct CDR3 sequences, about 26% seen once, with roughly 27% in the top ten. This sample comprised PBMCs, mostly from graft donor cells, obtained 360 days after TCRalphabeta/CD19-depleted stem cell transplant. Receptors were obtained from a boy in the first two years of life who had a stem cell transplant for SCID, so the T cells may come from the graft donor.

This clonotype was observed a handful of times. The chain uses TRBV4-2 and TRBJ2-5, with D maybe TRBD2 (5 bases). The germline V gene has CDR1 LGHNA and CDR2 YNFKEQ. This CDR3 contains 16 residues. V was trimmed by 0 bases and J by 4 bases, leaving 15 bases between them. The CDR3 protein is CASSQDSSLRGETQYF. The CDR3, as DNA: TGTGCCAGCAGCCAAGATTCGAGTCTTCGGGGAGAGACCCAGTACTTC.

This clonotype was seen only a few times. The chain recombines TRBV7-8 with TRBJ2-7; D possibly uses TRBD1 or TRBD2 (5 bases each). The V gene's germline CDR1 is SGHVS and CDR2 FQNEAQ. Trimming left V 0 bases short and J 6 bases short, with 15 bases between. This CDR3 region has 15 residues. The CDR3 DNA sequence: TGTGCCAGCAGCTTAGCGTCTAGCAGGGCTGGCGAGCAGTACTTC. Its translation: CASSLASSRAGEQYF. Complete variable domain (other parts from reference TRBV7-8 and TRBJ2-7): GAGVSQSPRYKVAKRGQDVALRCDPISGHVSLFWYQQALGQGPEFLTYFQNEAQLDKSGLPSDRFFAERPEGSVSTLKIQRTQQEDSAVYLCASSLASSRAGEQYFGPGTRLTVT.

There are a few counts of this clonotype. J is TRBJ2-6 and V is TRBV6-1; TRBD1 might be the D (6 bases). CDR1 is MNHNS and CDR2 is SASEGT in the germline V gene. This CDR3 is built from 17 residues. V lost 6 bases and J lost 3, with 18 bases in between. This CDR3 reads CASRTLTGRVGANVLTF. The DNA for the CDR3 is TGTGCCAGCAGGACCTTGACAGGCCGGGTTGGGGCCAACGTCCTGACTTTC.

This chain's CDR3 is CASSQGTSGVYEQYF. In nucleotides, the CDR3 is TGTGCCAGCAGCCAAGGGACTAGCGGGGTTTACGAGCAGTACTTC. The rearrangement links TRBV3-1 to TRBJ2-7, with TRBD2 identical over 12 bases. The V segment lost 1 base and the J segment 4 bases; nucleotides outside the gene matches: 2. From germline, CDR1 is LGHDT and CDR2 YNNKEL (reference sequence). The CDR3 is 15 residues long.

Comment on this clonotype: One end of the junction fails to match germline, which may point to a read error. The V gene is TRBV4-2, the J gene TRBJ2-4; D is possibly TRBD1 (5 bases). The CDR3 consists of 14 residues. From germline, CDR1 is LGHNA and CDR2 YNFKEQ. CDR3 loop: CASSPQAGKDIRYF. As DNA, the CDR3 is TGTGCCAGCAGCCCGCAAGCAGGGAAAGACATTCGGTACTTC.

J is TRBJ2-3 and V is TRBV5-1; 15 nucleotides agree with TRBD2. Germline CDR1 and CDR2: SGHRS and YFSETQ. After removal of 4 bases from V and 7 bases from J, the junction contained 7 bases not matched to a gene. CDR3 length equals 16 residues. Written as DNA, the CDR3 is TGCGCCAGCAGCCGGACTAGCGGGGGGGCCATGAATACGCAGTATTTT. Translated, it gives CASSRTSGGAMNTQYF.

This chain uses TRBV5-1 with TRBJ1-1, with D possibly matching TRBD1 (6 bases). This CDR3 has 14 amino acids. V was clipped by 4 bases and J by 0 bases, with 10 bases between them. CDR1 is SGHRS, CDR2 YFSETQ, per germline. The CDR3 here is CASSAQGLNTEAFF. The CDR3 DNA sequence: TGCGCCAGCAGCGCACAGGGTCTGAACACTGAAGCTTTCTTT.

This clonotype turned up a few times. J is TRBJ2-3 and V is TRBV28; D is perhaps TRBD2 (6 bases). Germline V gives CDR1 MDHEN, CDR2 SYDVKM. The CDR3 has 14 residues. The ends were cut back, 3 bases at V and 9 bases at J, with 16 bases in the middle. Written as DNA, the CDR3 is TGTGCCAGCAGTTTGTACGCCGTGGCGGGGACGCAGTATTTT. It translates to CASSLYAVAGTQYF. Together with reference TRBV28 and TRBJ2-3, the CDR3 gives the full variable domain: DVKVTQSSRYLVKRTGEKVFLECVQDMDHENMFWYRQDPGLGLRLIYFSYDVKMKEKGDIPEGYSVSREKKERFSLILESASTNQTSMYLCASSLYAVAGTQYFGPGTRLTVL.

This chain connects TRBV20-1 to TRBJ1-1; unclear D gene. This CDR3 has 14 residues. CDR1 is DFQATT and CDR2 is SNEGSKA in the germline V gene (reference sequence). Trimming shortened V by 3 bases and J by 0 bases, and 11 bases separated the two germline ends. The CDR3 here is CSASNAGMNTEAFF. CDR3 bases: TGCAGTGCTAGTAATGCGGGGATGAACACTGAAGCTTTCTTT.

There are a few counts of this clonotype. This chain links TRBV29-1 with TRBJ2-1, with 8 bases identical to TRBD2. V was pared by 8 bases and J by 1 base, with 4 bases of the junction left unmatched. CDR1 SQVTM and CDR2 ANQGSEA come from the germline V gene. The CDR3 is 13 residues long. The CDR3: CSLQRGSYNEQFF. DNA of the CDR3: TGCAGCCTACAGCGGGGGTCCTACAATGAGCAGTTCTTC.

The chain recombines TRBV29-1 with TRBJ2-1, with 8 bases that match TRBD2. With V trimmed by 0 bases and J by 13 bases, 8 bases remained unmatched. CDR1 and CDR2 (germline): SQVTM, ANQGSEA. The CDR3 is 13 amino acids. Here the CDR3 DNA reads TGCAGCGTTGAAGACGGGAGGGGAGGGACTCAGTTCTTC. Amino acid sequence: CSVEDGRGGTQFF.

This clonotype was picked up many times. The gene calls are TRBV10-3 and TRBJ1-2, with D possibly TRBD1 on 6 matching bases. V lost 5 bases, J lost 8 bases, and 15 bases lay in between. Per germline, CDR1 ENHRY and CDR2 SYGVKD. The CDR3 sequence is 13 residues long. Here the CDR3 reads CAISQGKGEGYTF. As DNA, the CDR3 is TGTGCCATCAGTCAGGGGAAGGGAGAGGGCTACACCTTC.

This clonotype has just one count. The rearrangement uses TRBV4-1 and TRBJ1-1, with D hard to call. Trimming cost V 4 bases and J 8 bases, with 11 bases left between them. Germline V CDR1 and CDR2: MGHRA, YSYEKL. The CDR3 contains 12 residues. The CDR3, as DNA: TGCGCCAGCAGCCGTTCCGGGAGCGAAGCTTTCTTT. Translating gives CASSRSGSEAFF.

This clonotype occurred a few times. The chain carries TRBV6-5 and TRBJ1-5; perhaps TRBD1 as D (6 bases). The CDR3 extends over 16 amino acids. Germline values: CDR1 MNHEY, CDR2 SVGAGI. V was clipped by 0 bases and J by 7 bases, with 16 bases between them. CDR3 DNA: TGTGCCAGCAGTTACTCAGCGGCAGGGGTAGGCCAGCCCCAGCATTTT. Its translation: CASSYSAAGVGQPQHF.

J is TRBJ2-3 and V is TRBV20-1, with TRBD2 as a possible D gene (6 bases). The CDR3 has 15 amino acids. Germline CDR1 reads DFQATT; CDR2 reads SNEGSKA (reference sequence). Trimming stripped 6 bases from V and 4 bases from J, with 20 bases between. In DNA, the CDR3 is TGCAGTGCCCTCCTACGGGGGACTGGCGCAGATACGCAGTATTTT. It codes for CSALLRGTGADTQYF.

This clonotype was seen a few times. The chain couples TRBV4-1 to TRBJ1-1, with D perhaps TRBD1 (5 bases). CDR1 and CDR2 (germline): MGHRA, YSYEKL. Trimming removed 4 bases at V and 1 base at J, with 16 bases between. This CDR3 region has 16 residues. CDR3 in amino acids: CASSPWLGTPNTEAFF. The CDR3 bases are TGCGCCAGCAGCCCCTGGTTGGGGACTCCGAACACTGAAGCTTTCTTT.

The chain's CDR3 is CASSLVPNTLAYTDTQYF. In DNA, the CDR3 is TGTGCCAGCAGCCTCGTCCCTAATACACTAGCCTACACAGATACGCAGTATTTT. This sequence joins TRBV7-8 and TRBJ2-3, with D perhaps matching TRBD2 (6 bases). CDR3 length equals 18 residues. CDR1 SGHVS and CDR2 FQNEAQ come from the germline V gene. The V end lost 5 bases, the J end lost 2 bases, and 23 bases lay between the germline ends.

This clonotype came up many times. The rearrangement joins TRBV6-2 or TRBV6-3 to TRBJ2-2; TRBD1 matches at 9 bases. CDR1 and CDR2 from the germline V gene are MNHEY and SVGEGT. The J segment lost 4 bases and the V segment lost 7 bases, leaving 4 bases of the junction unmatched. The CDR3 loop spans 14 amino acids. The CDR3 loop reads CASTKTGGTGELFF. CDR3 coding DNA: TGTGCCAGCACCAAGACAGGGGGCACCGGGGAGCTGTTTTTT.

The chain couples TRBV12-3 or TRBV12-4 to TRBJ1-1; D gene ambiguous. This CDR3 has 13 amino acids. Trimming removed 1 base from V and 7 bases from J, with 10 bases in between. The CDR3 sequence is CASSLESGHEAFF. CDR3 sequence (DNA): TGTGCCAGCAGTTTAGAGTCAGGCCATGAAGCTTTCTTT.

This chain joins TRBV20-1 and TRBJ1-4; D gene uncertain. Trimming shortened V by 6 bases and J by 0 bases, and 8 bases separated the two germline ends. This CDR3 has 13 amino acids. From germline, CDR1 is DFQATT and CDR2 SNEGSKA (reference sequence). CDR3 DNA sequence: TGCAGTGCGTTGGTTGCAACTAATGAAAAACTGTTTTTT. Translated, it gives CSALVATNEKLFF.

This clonotype was observed a handful of times. The chain joins TRBV2 to TRBJ2-1; 7 bases agree with TRBD1. J gave up 7 bases and V 3 bases, and 6 bases lay outside the gene matches. The CDR3 has 14 amino acids. Germline CDR1 is SNHLY and CDR2 is FYNNEI. The CDR3 reads CASSDLTGHNEQFF. CDR3 sequence (DNA): TGTGCCAGCAGTGATTTGACAGGGCATAATGAGCAGTTCTTC.

This chain joins TRBV20-1 and TRBJ2-7; either TRBD1 or TRBD2 may supply D (6 bases each). Germline values: CDR1 DFQATT, CDR2 SNEGSKA (reference sequence). The germline V and J ends were trimmed by 3 bases and 0 bases, with 12 bases remaining between them. The CDR3 has 14 residues. CDR3 nucleotide sequence: TGCAGTGCTAGCGGGGGACACGTCTCCTACGAGCAGTACTTC. This gives the protein CSASGGHVSYEQYF.

The chain employs TRBV19 and TRBJ2-5; perhaps D is TRBD1 or TRBD2 (6 bases each). Trimming took off 3 bases at V and 2 bases at J, with 16 bases between the two ends. This CDR3 has 16 amino acids. The V gene's germline CDR1 is LNHDA and CDR2 SQIVND (reference sequence). CDR3 sequence: CASSIRGRGGQETQYF. For the CDR3, the DNA is TGTGCCAGTAGTATTCGGGGCAGGGGAGGACAAGAGACCCAGTACTTC.

This clonotype turned up a few times. CDR3 in amino acids: CASSQDLSSFTDTQYF. The CDR3 DNA follows: TGCGCCAGCAGCCAAGATCTTAGCTCCTTCACAGATACGCAGTATTTT. This chain uses TRBV4-1 with TRBJ2-3; D not certain. CDR1 and CDR2 from the germline V gene are MGHRA and YSYEKL. This CDR3 is built from 16 residues. Between the trimmed V and J ends, which lost 0 bases and 2 bases, there was a span of 12 bases.

The sample holds a few counts of this clonotype. The chain employs TRBV27 and TRBJ2-7; 7 bases align to TRBD1. The CDR3 totals 14 residues. CDR1 is MNHEY and CDR2 is SMNVEV in the germline V gene (reference sequence). With 4 bases clipped from V and 2 bases from J, the junction kept 5 bases outside the gene matches. This CDR3 is CASSWGQLAYEQYF. As DNA, the CDR3 is TGTGCCAGCAGTTGGGGACAGTTAGCCTACGAGCAGTACTTC.

This clonotype occurred once. The J gene is TRBJ2-7, the V gene TRBV11-2; 11 nucleotides match TRBD2. The germline CDR1 and CDR2 sequences are SGHAT and FQNNGV. CDR3 length equals 20 residues. J lost 0 bases, V lost 1 base, and 14 bases had no gene match. CDR3 coding DNA: TGTGCCAGCAGCTTAGGACCCGGGCTAGCGGGGGGCCCCAGCTCCTACGAGCAGTACTTC. Translating it yields CASSLGPGLAGGPSSYEQYF.